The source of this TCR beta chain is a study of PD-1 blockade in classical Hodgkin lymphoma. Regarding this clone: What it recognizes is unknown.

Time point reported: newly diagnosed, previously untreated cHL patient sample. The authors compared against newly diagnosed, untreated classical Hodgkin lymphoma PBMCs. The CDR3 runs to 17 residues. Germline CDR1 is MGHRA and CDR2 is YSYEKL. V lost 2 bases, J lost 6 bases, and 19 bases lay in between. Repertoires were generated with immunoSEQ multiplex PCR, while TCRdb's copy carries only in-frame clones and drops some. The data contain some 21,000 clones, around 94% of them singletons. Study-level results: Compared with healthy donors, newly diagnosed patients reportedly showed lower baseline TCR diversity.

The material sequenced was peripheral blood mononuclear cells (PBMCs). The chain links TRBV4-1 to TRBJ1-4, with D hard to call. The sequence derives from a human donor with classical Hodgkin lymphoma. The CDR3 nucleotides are TGCGCCAGCAGCCAATTCTATGTTCGGGAAAGCTATGAAAAACTGTTTTTT. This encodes CASSQFYVRESYEKLFF.